Included here is one T cell receptor beta chain sequence, with context. The antigen remains unidentified. These data belong to a study of blood T cells in healthy people across ages. A sample-barcoded 5' primer and a J-beta primer mix were used in a second PCR of about 7 to 12 cycles. Tags on each cDNA molecule came from a template-switch adaptor with 12 random nucleotides. TCRdb re-called the 5' RACE reads with MiXCR, one entry per CDR3 protein. The data contain over 1,500,000 distinct CDR3 sequences, roughly 52% of them singletons. Germline lookup yields CDR1 KGHDR and CDR2 SFDVKD. CDR3 length: 15 amino acids. V lost 2 bases and J lost 5, with 13 bases in between. The study, taken as a whole, reports: Per million T cells, the diversity of TCR beta decreased roughly linearly as age advanced. It was held that diversity estimates obtained from one million T cells represented underestimates.

This clonotype originated in a woman in her forties in good health. The V call is TRBV24-1, the J call TRBJ2-3, with no clear D. The sample was blood. This CDR3 reads CATSDSGRLGDTQYF. The CDR3 bases are TGTGCCACCAGTGATTCTGGCAGGCTAGGAGATACGCAGTATTTT.